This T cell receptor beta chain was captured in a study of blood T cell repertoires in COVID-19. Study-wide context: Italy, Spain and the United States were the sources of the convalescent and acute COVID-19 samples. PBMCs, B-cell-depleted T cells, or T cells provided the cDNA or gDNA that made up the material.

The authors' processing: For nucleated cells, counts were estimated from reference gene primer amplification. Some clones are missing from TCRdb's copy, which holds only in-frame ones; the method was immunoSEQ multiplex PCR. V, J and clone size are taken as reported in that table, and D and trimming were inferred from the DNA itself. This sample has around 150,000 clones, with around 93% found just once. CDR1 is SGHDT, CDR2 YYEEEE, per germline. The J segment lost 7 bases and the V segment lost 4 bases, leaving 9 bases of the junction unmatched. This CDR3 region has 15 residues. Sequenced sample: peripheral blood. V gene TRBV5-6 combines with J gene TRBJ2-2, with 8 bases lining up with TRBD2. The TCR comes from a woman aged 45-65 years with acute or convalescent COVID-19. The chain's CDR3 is CASSLLSGRIGELFF. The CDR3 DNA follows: TGTGCCAGCAGCCTGCTGAGCGGGAGAATCGGGGAGCTGTTTTTT.